The rows below give T cell receptor beta chains drawn from one sample of a study of PD-L1 blockade in urothelial cancer. The protocol was immunoSEQ multiplex PCR, while the TCRdb copy is restricted to in-frame clones and leaves out a portion. This table holds 49,000 or so clones, 70% to 90% found once. The sequences come from PBMCs, collected around atezolizumab (anti-PD-L1) treatment. The receptors here all came from a man in his fifties or sixties with urothelial cancer. Each CDR3 is given with its conserved first and last residue. The order of the fields is J gene, D gene, V gene, CDR3 protein, CDR3 DNA. The D gene is left open where the match is weak.

TRBJ2-5,TRBD2,TRBV10-2,CASLRTSVQETQYF,TGCGCCAGCCTGAGGACTAGCGTCCAAGAGACCCAGTACTTC
TRBJ2-7,.,TRBV27,CASSSGDGRGIAYEQYF,TGTGCCAGCAGCTCTGGGGATGGCAGGGGAATCGCCTACGAGCAGTACTTC
TRBJ2-1,TRBD1,TRBV25-1,CASSERGTGSFNEQFF,TGTGCCAGCAGTGAACGGGGGACAGGGTCGTTCAATGAGCAGTTCTTC
TRBJ1-4,.,TRBV6-5,CASSRSGVTNEKLFF,TGTGCCAGCAGCCGCTCGGGGGTCACTAATGAAAAACTGTTTTTT
TRBJ1-5,.,TRBV2,CASSETRGKNQPQHF,TGTGCCAGCAGTGAAACGCGGGGAAAAAATCAGCCCCAGCATTTT
TRBJ1-1,.,TRBV19,CASSIVTATNTEAFF,TGTGCCAGTAGTATCGTGACAGCCACGAACACTGAAGCTTTCTTT
TRBJ2-7,.,TRBV4-1,CASSQDRGTLYF,TGCGCCAGCAGCCAAGATAGGGGCACTTTGTACTTC
TRBJ2-2,.,TRBV19,CASSAPWRGTGELFF,TGTGCCAGTAGTGCCCCTTGGCGGGGCACCGGGGAGCTGTTTTTT
TRBJ2-1,.,TRBV2,CASTTGTYNEQFF,TGTGCCAGCACTACCGGGACCTACAATGAGCAGTTCTTC
TRBJ1-1,TRBD1,TRBV2,CASSGQGGVGEAFF,TGTGCCAGCAGTGGACAGGGCGGTGTGGGTGAAGCTTTCTTT
TRBJ2-3,TRBD1,TRBV18,CASSFGQGAGDTQYF,TGTGCCAGCTCATTCGGACAGGGGGCCGGAGATACGCAGTATTTT
TRBJ2-2,.,TRBV5-1,CASSNGGPGSGELFF,TGCGCCAGCAGTAACGGCGGCCCGGGAAGCGGGGAGCTGTTTTTT
TRBJ2-1,.,TRBV14,CASSPKVRTHDEQFF,TGTGCCAGCAGCCCTAAAGTCAGGACACATGATGAGCAGTTCTTC
TRBJ1-2,.,TRBV19,CASGVANYGYTF,TGTGCGTCAGGCGTAGCTAACTATGGCTACACCTTC
TRBJ2-7,TRBD2,TRBV5-4,CASSQKTSGSLYEQYF,TGTGCCAGCAGCCAAAAAACTAGCGGGAGTTTGTACGAGCAGTACTTC
TRBJ1-2,TRBD1,TRBV19,CASSIGRDRPSQGYTF,TGTGCCAGTAGTATAGGGCGGGACAGGCCGTCTCAAGGCTACACCTTC